Listed below are T cell receptor beta chains from one sample, sequenced in a study of blood T cell repertoires in COVID-19. Profiled with immunoSEQ multiplex PCR; TCRdb holds only in-frame clones, not every one. The sample yields some 150,000 clones, over 80% seen once. Input material: peripheral blood. The receptors stem from a woman aged 40 to 49 with active or convalescent COVID-19. Each CDR3 is given without its conserved first and last residue. Fields, in order: clone size, V gene, CDR3 length, D gene, CDR3 protein. The D gene is left open where the match is weak. Clone size is stated in some rows and not others, as once, few, many or a class when expanded.

size: NA
V: TRBV6-5
length: 14
D: NA
CDR3: ASSYSGWGVNYGYT

size: few
V: TRBV28
length: 14
D: TRBD1
CDR3: ASRRDGQASNQPQH

size: NA
V: TRBV6-4
length: 15
D: NA
CDR3: ASSDHYRGGSYNEQF

size: NA
V: TRBV28
length: 13
D: NA
CDR3: ASSFPGLRHNEQF

size: NA
V: TRBV19
length: 13
D: NA
CDR3: ASSIGPWSNSPLH

size: NA
V: TRBV19
length: 13
D: NA
CDR3: ATKLLQGWNQPQH

size: NA
V: TRBV28
length: 8
D: NA
CDR3: ASKRYEQY

size: NA
V: TRBV4-2
length: 15
D: TRBD1
CDR3: ASSHRTGGIRNYGYT

size: NA
V: TRBV6-1
length: 14
D: NA
CDR3: ASSETGRGADTEAF

size: NA
V: TRBV2
length: 14
D: NA
CDR3: ASNPRGGESSYEQY

size: once
V: TRBV2
length: 11
D: TRBD1
CDR3: ASNRDRENIQY

size: NA
V: TRBV6-1
length: 10
D: NA
CDR3: ASSNRRVEAF

size: NA
V: TRBV5-1
length: 11
D: NA
CDR3: ASTSGYTDTQY

size: NA
V: TRBV5-4
length: 12
D: NA
CDR3: ASSLGDSYNEQF

size: NA
V: TRBV6-4
length: 11
D: NA
CDR3: ASRPTSQNEQY

size: NA
V: TRBV29-1
length: 9
D: NA
CDR3: SVGQAYEQY

size: NA
V: TRBV24-1
length: 14
D: NA
CDR3: ATSDLRPGGDYGYT

size: few
V: TRBV9
length: 12
D: TRBD1
CDR3: ASSLQGTGNTIY

size: NA
V: TRBV7-9
length: 13
D: TRBD1
CDR3: ASSFPGGAGETQY

size: NA
V: TRBV4-3
length: 13
D: TRBD2
CDR3: ASSRASGTTYEQY

size: NA
V: TRBV11-2
length: 14
D: TRBD1
CDR3: ASSRRQGEVGDTQY

size: NA
V: TRBV5-1
length: 13
D: TRBD1
CDR3: ASSLLGQGTDTQY

size: NA
V: TRBV5-5
length: 11
D: NA
CDR3: ASSLPQGNTIY

size: NA
V: TRBV19
length: 12
D: NA
CDR3: ASSSSGGQETQY